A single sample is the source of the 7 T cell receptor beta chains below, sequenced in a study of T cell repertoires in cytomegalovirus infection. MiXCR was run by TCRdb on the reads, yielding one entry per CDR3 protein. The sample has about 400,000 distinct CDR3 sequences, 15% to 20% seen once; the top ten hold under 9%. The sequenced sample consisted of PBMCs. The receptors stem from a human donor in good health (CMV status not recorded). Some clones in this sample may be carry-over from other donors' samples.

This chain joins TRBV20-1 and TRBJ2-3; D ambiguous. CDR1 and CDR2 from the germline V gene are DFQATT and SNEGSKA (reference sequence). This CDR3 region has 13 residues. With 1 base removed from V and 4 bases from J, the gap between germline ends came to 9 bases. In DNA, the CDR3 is TGCAGTGCTAGAGTACCCAGTTCAGATACGCAGTATTTT. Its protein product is CSARVPSSDTQYF.

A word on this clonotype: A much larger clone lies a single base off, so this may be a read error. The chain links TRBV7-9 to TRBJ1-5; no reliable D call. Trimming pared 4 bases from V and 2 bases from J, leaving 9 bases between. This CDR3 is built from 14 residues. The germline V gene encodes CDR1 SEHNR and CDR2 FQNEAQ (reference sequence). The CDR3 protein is CASSWQWGNQPQHF. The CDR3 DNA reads TGTGCCAGCAGCTGGCAGTGGGGCAATCAGCCCCAGCATTTT.

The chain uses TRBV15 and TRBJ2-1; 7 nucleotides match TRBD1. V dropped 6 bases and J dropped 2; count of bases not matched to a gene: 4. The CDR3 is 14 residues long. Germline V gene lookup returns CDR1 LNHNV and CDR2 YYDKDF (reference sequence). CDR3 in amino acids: CATRDGTAYNEQFF. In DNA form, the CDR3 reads TGTGCCACCAGGGACGGGACAGCCTACAATGAGCAGTTCTTC.

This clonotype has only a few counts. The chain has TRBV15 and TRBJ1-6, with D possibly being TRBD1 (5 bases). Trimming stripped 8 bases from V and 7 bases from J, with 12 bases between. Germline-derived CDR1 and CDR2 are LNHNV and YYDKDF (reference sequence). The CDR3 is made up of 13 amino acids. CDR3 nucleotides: TGTGCCACCCGGGGGATAGGAAATTCACCCCTCCACTTT. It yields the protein CATRGIGNSPLHF.

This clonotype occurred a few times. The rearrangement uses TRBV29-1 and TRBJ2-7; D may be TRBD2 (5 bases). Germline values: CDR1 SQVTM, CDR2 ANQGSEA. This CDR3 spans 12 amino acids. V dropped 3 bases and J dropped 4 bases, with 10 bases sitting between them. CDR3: CSVEGERYEQYF. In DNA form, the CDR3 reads TGCAGCGTTGAGGGAGAGAGGTACGAGCAGTACTTC.

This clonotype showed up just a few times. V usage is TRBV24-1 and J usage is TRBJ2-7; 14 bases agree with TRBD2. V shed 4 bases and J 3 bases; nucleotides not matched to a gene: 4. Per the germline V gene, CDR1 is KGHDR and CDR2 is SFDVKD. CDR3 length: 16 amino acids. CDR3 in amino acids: CATSEMGLAGDYEQYF. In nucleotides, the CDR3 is TGTGCCACCAGTGAAATGGGACTAGCGGGAGACTACGAGCAGTACTTC.

The CDR3 region is CASNRGGAGVEQYF. The CDR3 coding sequence is TGTGCCAGCAATCGAGGGGGCGCAGGGGTCGAGCAGTACTTC. The V call is TRBV12-3 or TRBV12-4, the J call TRBJ2-7; 7 bases align to TRBD1. The CDR3 sequence is 14 residues long. After removal of 7 bases from V and 6 bases from J, the junction contained 12 bases not matched to a gene.